The 29 T cell receptor beta chains given below trace back to one sample, sequenced in a study of shared clonotypes between healthy human individuals. The assay was immunoSEQ multiplex PCR, and TCRdb's table has in-frame clones only and misses some. The repertoire holds approximately 740,000 clones, over 90% seen once, with nearly 25% in the top ten. Terminally differentiated effector memory CD45RA+ cells were left out of the naive CD8 fraction, which was CD45RO-negative and positively selected for CCR7. Sequences were obtained from naive CD8+ T cells sorted from blood. These receptors came from a man in his thirties or forties in good health.

This clone was detected only a few times. The V and J genes are TRBV7-9 and TRBJ1-2, with D possibly matching TRBD1 (5 bases). This CDR3 has 13 amino acids. The V and J ends lost 4 bases and 13 bases respectively, with 19 bases between them. Germline CDR1 SEHNR, CDR2 FQNEAQ (reference sequence). The CDR3 region has the DNA TGTGCCAGCAGCTCTGCGTCGGGGGGATGGCTCACCTTC. It is translated as CASSSASGGWLTF.

The CDR3 here is CASSQLLRHGAFF. CDR3 nucleotides: TGTGCCAGCAGCCAACTTCTGCGTCACGGAGCTTTCTTT. The chain links TRBV7-8 to TRBJ1-1; no firm D call. The V end was cut by 5 bases, the J end by 10 bases, with 17 bases between. The CDR3 is made up of 13 amino acids. Germline V gives CDR1 SGHVS, CDR2 FQNEAQ.

This rearrangement joins TRBV2 to TRBJ1-4; D is unresolved. CDR3 length equals 13 residues. Germline assignment: CDR1 SNHLY and CDR2 FYNNEI. The ends were cut back, 2 bases at V and 6 bases at J, with 7 bases in the middle. In nucleotides, the CDR3 is TGTGCCAGCAGTGAATTAGGGTATGAAAAACTGTTTTTT. Its translation is CASSELGYEKLFF. Full variable domain (remainder filled in from reference TRBV2 and TRBJ1-4): EPEVTQTPSHQVTQMGQEVILRCVPISNHLYFYWYRQILGQKVEFLVSFYNNEISEKSEIFDDQFSVERPDGSNFTLKIRSTKLEDSAMYFCASSELGYEKLFFGSGTQLSVL.

The J gene is TRBJ2-2, the V gene TRBV5-6; 10 nucleotides agree with TRBD2. CDR3 length equals 16 residues. Trimming cost V 0 bases and J 5 bases; bases outside gene matches: 4. The germline gives CDR1 SGHDT, CDR2 YYEEEE. CDR3 region: CASSLGLAGATGELFF. CDR3 DNA: TGTGCCAGCAGCTTGGGTCTAGCGGGAGCAACCGGGGAGCTGTTTTTT.

The chain carries TRBV2 and TRBJ1-2; 7 nucleotides agree with TRBD1. V lost 4 bases, J lost 4 bases, and 9 bases stayed unmatched. The CDR3 has 15 amino acids. Germline V CDR1 and CDR2: SNHLY, FYNNEI. The CDR3 sequence: CASSVGGQFIYGYTF. In DNA form, the CDR3 reads TGTGCCAGCAGTGTGGGGGGACAGTTTATCTATGGCTACACCTTC.

The chain couples TRBV16 to TRBJ2-5, with 7 bases aligning to TRBD1. J gave up 5 bases and V 1 base, and 7 bases lay outside the gene matches. This CDR3 contains 15 residues. In germline, CDR1 is KGHSY, CDR2 FQNENV. CDR3 DNA sequence: TGTGCCAGCAGCCAATATGGGGGACAGCTGGAGACCCAGTACTTC. It codes for CASSQYGGQLETQYF. Looking up the rest from reference TRBV16 and TRBJ2-5 gives the full variable domain: GEEVAQTPKHLVRGEGQKAKLYCAPIKGHSYVFWYQQVLKNEFKFLISFQNENVFDETGMPKERFSAKCLPNSPCSLEIQATKLEDSAVYFCASSQYGGQLETQYFGPGTRLLVL.

The genes are TRBV27 and TRBJ2-1, with D perhaps TRBD2 (6 bases). The germline gives CDR1 MNHEY, CDR2 SMNVEV (reference sequence). This CDR3 has 16 residues. V was cut by 5 bases and J by 3 bases, with 17 bases left in between. CDR3: CASSPLAAVGYNEQFF. CDR3 sequence (DNA): TGTGCCAGCAGTCCACTAGCCGCGGTGGGCTACAATGAGCAGTTCTTC.

The gene calls are TRBV28 and TRBJ2-3, with 14 bases fitting TRBD2. The V gene's germline CDR1 is MDHEN and CDR2 SYDVKM. CDR3 length: 15 residues. Trimming took 6 bases from V and 5 from J; bases not matched to a gene: 4. The DNA of the CDR3 is TGTGCCAGCAGGACTAGCGGGAGGGCAAAAGATACGCAGTATTTT. It specifies CASRTSGRAKDTQYF.

This rearrangement joins TRBV7-6 to TRBJ2-2; D may match TRBD1 or TRBD2 (5 bases each). V lost 6 bases and J lost 5, with 22 bases in between. The CDR3 is 17 amino acids. CDR1 SGHVS and CDR2 FNYEAQ come from the germline V gene. CDR3 sequence (DNA): TGTGCCAGCAGAAATCCATTCCGGGACCTGGGTACCGGGGAGCTGTTTTTT. This translates into CASRNPFRDLGTGELFF.

The chain joins TRBV27 to TRBJ1-2, with 7 bases fitting TRBD1. Germline V gene sequence: CDR1 MNHEY, CDR2 SMNVEV (reference sequence). This CDR3 has 18 residues. V was clipped by 3 bases and J by 4 bases; unmatched bases: 17. The CDR3 here is CASSLLGNTGAGFYGYTF. For the CDR3, the DNA is TGTGCCAGCAGTTTGCTTGGAAATACAGGGGCCGGGTTCTATGGCTACACCTTC.

In this sample, this clone turned up once. CDR3 protein: CASSHGIEYLDTQYF. For the CDR3, the DNA is TGTGCCAGCAGCCATGGGATTGAGTATCTGGATACGCAGTATTTT. The chain employs TRBV14 and TRBJ2-3; D is unclear. Germline loops: CDR1 SGHDN, CDR2 FVKESK. This CDR3 region has 15 residues. Trimming took 3 bases from V and 6 from J, leaving 16 bases between them.

The chain employs TRBV10-2 and TRBJ2-3, with a possible D match to TRBD1 (6 bases). Germline-derived CDR1 and CDR2 are WSHSY and SAAADI. The CDR3 consists of 15 residues. Trimming removed 7 bases from V and 4 bases from J, with 18 bases in between. The CDR3 DNA reads as TGCGCCAGCACCCTGGGACAATTCGGGTCAGATACGCAGTATTTT. It encodes CASTLGQFGSDTQYF.

This rearrangement joins TRBV15 to TRBJ2-6; D may be TRBD2 (5 bases). The CDR3 length is 13 residues. Germline CDR1 reads LNHNV; CDR2 reads YYDKDF (reference sequence). V was trimmed by 9 bases and J by 1 base, leaving 7 bases between them. The CDR3 here is CATEDSGANVLTF. As DNA, the CDR3 is TGTGCCACGGAGGATTCTGGGGCCAACGTCCTGACTTTC.

The chain employs TRBV11-2 and TRBJ2-1; D gene uncertain. The CDR3 spans 14 residues. Trimming took 1 base from V and 6 from J, leaving 10 bases between them. Per germline, CDR1 SGHAT and CDR2 FQNNGV. DNA for the CDR3: TGTGCCAGCAGCTTAGGGCTAGTCGGCAATGAGCAGTTCTTC. This translates into CASSLGLVGNEQFF.

The chain employs TRBV9 and TRBJ2-5, with a possible D match to TRBD2 (7 bases). The CDR3 covers 15 residues. Germline CDR1 and CDR2: SGDLS and YYNGEE. V gave up 6 bases and J gave up 4 bases, with 19 bases separating them. The CDR3 coding sequence is TGTGCCAGCACCAGAGGGGGGGGCTACGGAGAGACCCAGTACTTC. Translating it yields CASTRGGGYGETQYF.

The gene calls are TRBV27 and TRBJ2-1; 8 positions match TRBD2. The CDR3 has 17 residues. V lost 4 bases to trimming and J lost 0 bases; unmatched junction nucleotides: 8. Germline V gene lookup returns CDR1 MNHEY and CDR2 SMNVEV (reference sequence). The CDR3 spells CASSSSSGISSYNEQFF. CDR3 coding DNA: TGTGCCAGCAGTTCTAGTAGCGGGATTAGCTCCTACAATGAGCAGTTCTTC.

This CDR3 is CASSRGQGADEQYF. The CDR3 nucleotides are TGTGCCAGCAGCCGGGGACAGGGGGCTGACGAGCAGTACTTC. The V gene is TRBV11-2, the J gene TRBJ2-7; 12 bases map to TRBD1. Germline loops: CDR1 SGHAT, CDR2 FQNNGV. CDR3 length equals 14 residues. Trimming took 5 bases from V and 5 from J; bases not matched to a gene: 4.

With regard to this clone: Possible read error: a much larger clone is one base away. The same CDR3 can be traced to other DNA sequences in this sample. The V gene is TRBV7-9, the J gene TRBJ2-7; no definite D call. V was shortened by 3 bases and J by 0 bases, with 3 bases between the two germline ends. Per germline, CDR1 SEHNR and CDR2 FQNEAQ (reference sequence). This CDR3 has 12 amino acids. Here the CDR3 reads CASSFPSYEQYF. The CDR3 nucleotides read TGTGCCAGCAGCTTCCCCTCCTACGAGCAGTACTTC.

This chain links TRBV7-9 with TRBJ2-7; no reliable D call. The CDR3 is made up of 15 amino acids. Germline loops: CDR1 SEHNR, CDR2 FQNEAQ (reference sequence). The V end was cut by 5 bases, the J end by 3 bases, with 17 bases between. The CDR3 nucleotides are TGTGCCAGCAGCCTCGTCCAGGCATCCATCTACGAGCAGTACTTC. Translation gives CASSLVQASIYEQYF.

V gene TRBV13 combines with J gene TRBJ2-7; maybe TRBD1 (5 bases). The CDR3 is 12 amino acids. CDR1 and CDR2 from the germline V gene are PRHDT and FYEKMQ (reference sequence). V was shortened by 5 bases and J by 4 bases, with 9 bases between the two germline ends. CDR3 in amino acids: CASSETGYEQYF. In nucleotides, the CDR3 is TGTGCCAGCAGCGAAACAGGTTACGAGCAGTACTTC.

The chain has TRBV9 and TRBJ2-7; TRBD2 matches at 8 bases. Germline CDR1 is SGDLS and CDR2 is YYNGEE. V lost 4 bases, J lost 4 bases, and 10 bases stayed unmatched. This CDR3 comprises 15 residues. The CDR3 loop is CASSLDGLASYEQYF. The CDR3 DNA reads TGTGCCAGCAGCCTGGACGGACTAGCAAGTTACGAGCAGTACTTC.

J is TRBJ2-4 and V is TRBV5-1; D is unclear. The CDR3 consists of 13 residues. Deletions cut 0 bases from V and 9 bases from J, with 10 bases between. Germline lookup yields CDR1 SGHRS and CDR2 YFSETQ. CDR3 sequence: CASSLVVSAIQYF. In nucleotides, the CDR3 is TGCGCCAGCAGCTTGGTGGTCTCGGCCATTCAGTACTTC. Combining the CDR3 with reference TRBV5-1 and TRBJ2-4 gives the whole variable domain KAGVTQTPRYLIKTRGQQVTLSCSPISGHRSVSWYQQTPGQGLQFLFEYFSETQRNKGNFPGRFSGRQFSNSRSEMNVSTLELGDSALYLCASSLVVSAIQYFGAGTRLSVL.

To note about this clone: Additional DNA sequences in this sample encode the identical CDR3. CDR3 DNA sequence: TGTGCCAGCAGCTCTCCTTTGTCCTACGAGCAGTACTTC. Translating gives CASSSPLSYEQYF. The rearrangement joins TRBV7-9 to TRBJ2-7; D unresolved. The CDR3 length is 13 residues. Germline V gene sequence: CDR1 SEHNR, CDR2 FQNEAQ (reference sequence). Trimming shortened V by 4 bases and J by 1 base, and 8 bases separated the two germline ends.

The V gene is TRBV6-5, the J gene TRBJ2-7; weak D call: TRBD1 (5 bases). V was cut by 2 bases and J by 3 bases, with 11 bases left in between. Germline CDR1 and CDR2: MNHEY and SVGAGI. The CDR3 totals 14 residues. The CDR3 DNA reads TGTGCCAGCAGTTACGGAGAAGGGGACTACGAGCAGTACTTC. It yields the protein CASSYGEGDYEQYF.

This chain links TRBV27 with TRBJ1-1; maybe TRBD1 (5 bases). Germline-derived CDR1 and CDR2 are MNHEY and SMNVEV (reference sequence). The ends were cut back, 2 bases at V and 1 base at J, with 17 bases in the middle. The CDR3 extends over 17 amino acids. This chain's CDR3 is CASSLESGRFENTEAFF. The CDR3 DNA follows: TGTGCCAGCAGTTTAGAATCGGGACGGTTTGAGAACACTGAAGCTTTCTTT.

The J gene is TRBJ2-5, the V gene TRBV7-2; D is tentatively TRBD1 or TRBD2 (6 bases each). CDR1 is SGHTA and CDR2 is FQGNSA in the germline V gene. Trimming took 5 bases from V and 5 from J, leaving 15 bases between them. This CDR3 contains 14 residues. DNA of the CDR3: TGTGCCAGCAGCCGAGGGGGAGGAGGGGAGACCCAGTACTTC. Translating gives CASSRGGGGETQYF.

This sequence joins TRBV11-2 and TRBJ2-5, with TRBD2 matching 8 bases. CDR1 and CDR2 (germline): SGHAT, FQNNGV. The length of the CDR3 is 15 residues. Trimming took 5 bases from V and 5 from J; bases not matched to a gene: 10. CDR3 sequence: CASSAPNSGTETQYF. The CDR3 nucleotides read TGTGCCAGCAGCGCACCCAATAGCGGGACGGAGACCCAGTACTTC.

The V and J genes are TRBV13 and TRBJ2-5; D is unclear. The germline CDR1 and CDR2 sequences are PRHDT and FYEKMQ (reference sequence). The CDR3 consists of 15 residues. V dropped 1 base and J dropped 3 bases, with 12 bases sitting between them. DNA for the CDR3: TGTGCCAGCAGCTTAGACCTTGATGAAAAAGAGACCCAGTACTTC. Amino acid sequence: CASSLDLDEKETQYF. Full variable domain (remainder filled in from reference TRBV13 and TRBJ2-5): AAGVIQSPRHLIKEKRETATLKCYPIPRHDTVYWYQQGPGQDPQFLISFYEKMQSDKGSIPDRFSAQQFSDYHSELNMSSLELGDSALYFCASSLDLDEKETQYFGPGTRLLVL.

The V and J genes are TRBV5-1 and TRBJ2-1, with D maybe TRBD1 (7 bases). This CDR3 comprises 16 residues. Trimming removed 4 bases at V and 1 base at J, with 15 bases between. Germline loops: CDR1 SGHRS, CDR2 YFSETQ. The DNA of the CDR3 is TGCGCCAGCAGCCTTACAGGGGAGGTTTCCTACAATGAGCAGTTCTTC. Encoded protein: CASSLTGEVSYNEQFF.